This T cell receptor (beta chain) was documented in a study of shared clonotypes between healthy human individuals. Clones were sequenced by immunoSEQ multiplex PCR, and TCRdb holds only the in-frame ones, with some missing. The sample includes roughly 700,000 clones, less than 85% seen only once; the top ten take less than 2%. This clone was detected only once. The sequenced material came from memory CD4+ T cells sorted from blood. The subset: CD45RA-negative fraction. This TCR derives from a woman aged 30 to 39 in good health.

This chain's CDR3 is CASRSPGNPGNTIYF. CDR3 DNA sequence: TGCGCCAGCAGATCCCCCGGTAACCCTGGAAACACCATATATTTT. V gene TRBV4-1 combines with J gene TRBJ1-3; no firm D call. The ends were cut back, 6 bases at V and 2 bases at J, with 14 bases in the middle. The germline gives CDR1 MGHRA, CDR2 YSYEKL. This CDR3 contains 15 residues.